This T cell receptor (beta chain) was sequenced during a study of T cells in Graves' hyperthyroidism and ophthalmopathy. Whole-study results and caveats: The model anticipated ophthalmopathy a median 6.5 months pre-onset. Clonotypes that were expanded in thyroid above 0.001 mostly appeared in blood too. A 13 V-J model separated ophthalmopathy from stable hyperthyroidism.

V lost 3 bases and J 2 bases, leaving 11 bases between the germline ends. Germline lookup yields CDR1 SGHTA and CDR2 FQGNSA. The CDR3 has 14 residues. TCR beta CDR3 region amplification was performed from RNA transcripts. Using the HTBI primer set, a first-round RT-PCR was run on the TCR CDR3. TCRdb redid the calling of the multiplex PCR reads with MiXCR, one entry per CDR3 protein. The data show about 540,000 distinct CDR3 sequences, approximately 44% seen once. This clonotype was seen ten or more times. What it binds is unknown. The specimen sequenced was peripheral blood or thyroid tissue (not recorded which). The clonotype comes from a woman younger than 35 with Graves' hyperthyroidism. V and J are TRBV7-2 and TRBJ2-7, with a weak D call TRBD1 (6 bases). The CDR3, as DNA: TGTGCCAGCAGCTTCCGGACAGCTACCTACGAGCAGTACTTC. This codes for CASSFRTATYEQYF.